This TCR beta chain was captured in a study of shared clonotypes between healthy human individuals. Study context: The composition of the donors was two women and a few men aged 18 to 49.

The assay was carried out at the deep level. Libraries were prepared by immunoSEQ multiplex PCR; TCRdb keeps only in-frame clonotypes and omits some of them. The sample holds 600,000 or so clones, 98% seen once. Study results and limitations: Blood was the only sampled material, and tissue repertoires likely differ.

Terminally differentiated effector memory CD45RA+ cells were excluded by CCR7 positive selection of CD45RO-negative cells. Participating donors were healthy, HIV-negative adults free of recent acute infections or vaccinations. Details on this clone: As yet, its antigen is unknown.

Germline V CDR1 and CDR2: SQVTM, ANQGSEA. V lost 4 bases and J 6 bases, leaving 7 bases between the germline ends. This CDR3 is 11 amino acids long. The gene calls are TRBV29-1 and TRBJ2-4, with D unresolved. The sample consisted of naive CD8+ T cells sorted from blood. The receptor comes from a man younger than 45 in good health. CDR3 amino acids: CSVGGSNIQYF. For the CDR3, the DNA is TGCAGCGTTGGGGGATCAAACATTCAGTACTTC.